This TCR beta chain was documented in a study of blood T cells in healthy people across ages. A sample-barcoded 5' primer and a J-beta primer mix were used in a second PCR of about 7 to 12 cycles. TCRdb recomputed calls from the 5' RACE reads with MiXCR, one row per CDR3 protein. This sample has fewer than 800,000 distinct CDR3 sequences; roughly 25% occur once, and the top ten carry under 9.5%. The CDR3 is 13 amino acids. CDR1 and CDR2 from the germline V gene are MNHEY and SVGAGI. The same data also contributed to another study, on T cells of mothers and their children.

The specimen sequenced was blood. The TCR originated in a boy aged 5-17 years in good health. This sequence joins TRBV6-5 and TRBJ2-5; D gene unclear. The J call may be wrong; the DNA end is better matched by TRBJ2-1. CDR3 DNA: TGTGCCAGCAGTTACTCTATCGGCAATGAGCAGTTCTTC. Translated, it gives CASSYSIGNEQFF.